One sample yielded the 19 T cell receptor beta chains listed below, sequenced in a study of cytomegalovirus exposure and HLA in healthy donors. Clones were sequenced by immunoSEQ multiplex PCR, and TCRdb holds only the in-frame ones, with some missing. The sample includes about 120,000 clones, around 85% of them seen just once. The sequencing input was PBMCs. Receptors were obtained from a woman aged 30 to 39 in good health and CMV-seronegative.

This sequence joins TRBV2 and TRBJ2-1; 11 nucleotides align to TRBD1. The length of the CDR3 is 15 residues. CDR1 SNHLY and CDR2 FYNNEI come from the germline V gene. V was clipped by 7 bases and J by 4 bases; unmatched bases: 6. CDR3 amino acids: CASTRDRGNYNEQFF. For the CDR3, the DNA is TGTGCCAGCACTAGGGACAGGGGGAATTACAATGAGCAGTTCTTC.

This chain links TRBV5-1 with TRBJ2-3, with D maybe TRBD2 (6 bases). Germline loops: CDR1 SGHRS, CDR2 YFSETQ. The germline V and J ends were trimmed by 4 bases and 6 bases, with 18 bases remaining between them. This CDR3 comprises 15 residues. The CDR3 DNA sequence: TGCGCCAGCAGCCCCCGTACTGGGGGGTCGGATACGCAGTATTTT. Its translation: CASSPRTGGSDTQYF.

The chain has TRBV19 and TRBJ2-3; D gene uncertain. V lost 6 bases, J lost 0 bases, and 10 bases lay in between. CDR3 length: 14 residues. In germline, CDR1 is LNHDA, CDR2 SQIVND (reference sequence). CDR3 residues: CASSPQLSTDTQYF. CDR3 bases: TGTGCCAGTAGCCCGCAACTTAGCACAGATACGCAGTATTTT.

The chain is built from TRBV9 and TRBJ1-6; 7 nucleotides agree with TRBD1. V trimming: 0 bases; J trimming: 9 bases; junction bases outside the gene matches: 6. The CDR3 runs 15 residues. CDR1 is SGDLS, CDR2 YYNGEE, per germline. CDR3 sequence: CASSVDVGGTSPLHF. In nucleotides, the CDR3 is TGTGCCAGCAGCGTAGATGTAGGGGGCACTTCACCCCTCCACTTT.

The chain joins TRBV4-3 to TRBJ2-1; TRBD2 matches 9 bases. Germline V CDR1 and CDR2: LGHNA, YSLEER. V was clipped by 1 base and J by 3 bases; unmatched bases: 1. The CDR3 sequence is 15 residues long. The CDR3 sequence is CASSQGTSVYNEQFF. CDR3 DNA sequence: TGCGCCAGCAGCCAAGGGACTAGCGTCTACAATGAGCAGTTCTTC.

The CDR3 here is CASTQGSGFGEQYF. CDR3 DNA sequence: TGTGCCAGCACTCAAGGGTCGGGATTCGGCGAGCAGTACTTC. The chain has TRBV9 and TRBJ2-7, with a tentative D call TRBD2 (5 bases). With 6 bases removed from V and 6 bases from J, the gap between germline ends came to 19 bases. Germline values: CDR1 SGDLS, CDR2 YYNGEE. This CDR3 has 14 residues.

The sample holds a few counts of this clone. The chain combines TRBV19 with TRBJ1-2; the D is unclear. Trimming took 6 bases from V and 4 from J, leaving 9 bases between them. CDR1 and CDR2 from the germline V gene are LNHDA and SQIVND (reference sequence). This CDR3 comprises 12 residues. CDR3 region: CASSPRIYGYTF. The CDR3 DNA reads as TGTGCCAGTAGCCCGCGCATCTATGGCTACACCTTC. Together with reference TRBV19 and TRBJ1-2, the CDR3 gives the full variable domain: DGGITQSPKYLFRKEGQNVTLSCEQNLNHDAMYWYRQDPGQGLRLIYYSQIVNDFQKGDIAEGYSVSREKKESFPLTVTSAQKNPTAFYLCASSPRIYGYTFGSGTRLTVV.

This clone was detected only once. In nucleotides, the CDR3 is TGTGCCAGCAGCTTAGGTGCGGGGGCATACAATGAGCAGTTCTTC. It encodes CASSLGAGAYNEQFF. V and J are TRBV11-2 and TRBJ2-1; D might be TRBD2 (7 bases). Looked up from germline, CDR1 is SGHAT and CDR2 is FQNNGV. Between the trimmed V and J ends, which lost 1 base and 4 bases, there was a span of 11 bases. The CDR3 covers 15 residues.

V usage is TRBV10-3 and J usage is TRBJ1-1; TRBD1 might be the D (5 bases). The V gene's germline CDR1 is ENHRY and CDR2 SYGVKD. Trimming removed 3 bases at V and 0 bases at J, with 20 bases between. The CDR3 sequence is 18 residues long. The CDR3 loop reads CAISDRRGRRSLNTEAFF. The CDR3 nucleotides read TGTGCCATCAGTGACCGGAGGGGCCGAAGATCTTTGAACACTGAAGCTTTCTTT.

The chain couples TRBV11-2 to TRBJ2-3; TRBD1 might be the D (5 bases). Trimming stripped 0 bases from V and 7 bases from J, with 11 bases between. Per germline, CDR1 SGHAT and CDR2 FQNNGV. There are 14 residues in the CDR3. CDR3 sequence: CASSLDGAGHTQYF. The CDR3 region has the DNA TGTGCCAGCAGCTTAGATGGGGCAGGACATACGCAGTATTTT.

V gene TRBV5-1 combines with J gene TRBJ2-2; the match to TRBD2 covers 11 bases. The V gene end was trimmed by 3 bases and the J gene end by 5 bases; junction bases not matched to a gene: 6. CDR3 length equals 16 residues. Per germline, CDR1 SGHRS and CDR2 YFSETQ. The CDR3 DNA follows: TGCGCCAGCAGCTCCGGGACTAGCGGAATTACCGGGGAGCTGTTTTTT. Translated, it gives CASSSGTSGITGELFF.

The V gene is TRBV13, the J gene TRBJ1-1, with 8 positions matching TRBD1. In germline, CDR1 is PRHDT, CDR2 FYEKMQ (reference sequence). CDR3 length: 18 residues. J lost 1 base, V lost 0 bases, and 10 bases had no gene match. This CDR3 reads CASSLGVPGQGKNTEAFF. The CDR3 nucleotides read TGTGCCAGCAGCTTAGGGGTCCCTGGACAGGGAAAGAACACTGAAGCTTTCTTT.

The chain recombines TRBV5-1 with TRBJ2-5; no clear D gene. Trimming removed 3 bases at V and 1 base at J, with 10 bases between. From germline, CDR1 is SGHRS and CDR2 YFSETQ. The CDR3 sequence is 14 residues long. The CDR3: CASSSQASQETQYF. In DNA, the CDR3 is TGCGCCAGCAGCTCCCAGGCGTCCCAAGAGACCCAGTACTTC. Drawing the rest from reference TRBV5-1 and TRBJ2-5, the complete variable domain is KAGVTQTPRYLIKTRGQQVTLSCSPISGHRSVSWYQQTPGQGLQFLFEYFSETQRNKGNFPGRFSGRQFSNSRSEMNVSTLELGDSALYLCASSSQASQETQYFGPGTRLLVL.

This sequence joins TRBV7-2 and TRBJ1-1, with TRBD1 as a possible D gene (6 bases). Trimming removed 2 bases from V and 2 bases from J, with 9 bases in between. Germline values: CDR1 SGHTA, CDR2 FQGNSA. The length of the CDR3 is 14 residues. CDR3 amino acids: CASSLTGPNTEAFF. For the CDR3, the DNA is TGTGCCAGCAGCTTAACAGGGCCAAACACTGAAGCTTTCTTT.

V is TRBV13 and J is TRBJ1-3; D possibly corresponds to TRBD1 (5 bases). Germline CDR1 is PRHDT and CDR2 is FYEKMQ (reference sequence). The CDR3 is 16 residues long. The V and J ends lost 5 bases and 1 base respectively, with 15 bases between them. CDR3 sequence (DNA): TGTGCCAGCAGCACATTGACAGATATATCTGGAAACACCATATATTTT. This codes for CASSTLTDISGNTIYF.

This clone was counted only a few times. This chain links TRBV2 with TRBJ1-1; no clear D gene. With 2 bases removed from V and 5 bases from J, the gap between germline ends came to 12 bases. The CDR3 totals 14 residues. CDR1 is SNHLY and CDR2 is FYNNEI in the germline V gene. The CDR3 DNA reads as TGTGCCAGCAGTGAACGCAGAGGAGGGACTGAAGCTTTCTTT. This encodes CASSERRGGTEAFF.

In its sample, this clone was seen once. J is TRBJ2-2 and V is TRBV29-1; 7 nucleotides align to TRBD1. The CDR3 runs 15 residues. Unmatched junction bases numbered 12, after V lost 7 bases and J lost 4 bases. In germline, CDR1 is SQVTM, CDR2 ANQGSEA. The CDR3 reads CSATRPGQLTGELFF. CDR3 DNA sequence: TGCAGCGCCACAAGACCGGGACAGCTCACCGGGGAGCTGTTTTTT.

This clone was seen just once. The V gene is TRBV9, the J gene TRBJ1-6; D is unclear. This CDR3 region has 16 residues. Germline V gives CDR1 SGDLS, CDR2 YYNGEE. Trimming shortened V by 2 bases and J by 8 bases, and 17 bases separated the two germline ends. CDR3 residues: CASSVRGLGLDSPLHF. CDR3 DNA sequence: TGTGCCAGCAGCGTGAGAGGGCTTGGGCTGGATTCACCCCTCCACTTT.

The CDR3 sequence is CASSLGTSTDTQYF. Here the CDR3 DNA reads TGTGCCAGCTCCTTAGGGACTAGCACAGATACGCAGTATTTT. V and J are TRBV13 and TRBJ2-3; D possibly corresponds to TRBD2 (6 bases). Trimming cost V 8 bases and J 0 bases, with 12 bases left between them. The CDR3 contains 14 residues. The germline V gene has CDR1 PRHDT and CDR2 FYEKMQ (reference sequence).